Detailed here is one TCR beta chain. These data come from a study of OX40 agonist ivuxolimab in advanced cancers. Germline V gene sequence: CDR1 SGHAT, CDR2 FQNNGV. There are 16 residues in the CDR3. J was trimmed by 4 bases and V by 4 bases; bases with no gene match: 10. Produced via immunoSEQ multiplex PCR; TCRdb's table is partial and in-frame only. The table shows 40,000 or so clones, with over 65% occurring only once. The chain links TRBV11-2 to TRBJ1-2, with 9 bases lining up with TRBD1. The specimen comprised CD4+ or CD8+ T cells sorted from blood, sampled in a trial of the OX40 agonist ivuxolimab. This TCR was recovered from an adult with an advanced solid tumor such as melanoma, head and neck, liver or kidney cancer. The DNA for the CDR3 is TGTGCCAGCAGCTGGACAGGGGAAGGGCCGATCTATGGCTACACCTTC. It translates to CASSWTGEGPIYGYTF.